This TCR beta chain was sequenced in a study of cytomegalovirus exposure and HLA in healthy donors. Study in general: Early released data had about 80 million unique TCRs, all coming from HLA-typed donors. Whole-study findings and limits: Association with HLA alleles at 0.05 false discovery rate was found for roughly 17,000 TCR beta sequences in a later analysis. In a later analysis, TCR beta V- and J-gene trimming showed a link to a missense DCLRE1C variant. The number of N-insertions in an Asian-associated ancestry cluster was reportedly below the roughly 670-donor mean in a later analysis.

PCR involved 60 Vbeta and 13 Jbeta primers. Generated by immunoSEQ multiplex PCR, the TCRdb table keeps only in-frame clones and is missing some. In the table there are 150,000 to 250,000 clones, roughly 78% of which are singletons. V gave up 6 bases and J gave up 1 base; unmatched junction bases: 6. The length of the CDR3 is 16 residues. Looked up from germline, CDR1 is MRHNA and CDR2 is SNTAGT. This clone was detected a few times. Its antigen is undetermined. This rearrangement joins TRBV6-4 to TRBJ1-4; TRBD1 matches at 9 bases. This TCR came from a woman in her twenties or thirties in good health and CMV-seropositive. The sample consisted of PBMCs. The CDR3 bases are TGTGCCAGCAGGGTTACGGGACAGGGAACTAATGAAAAACTGTTTTTT. Its translation is CASRVTGQGTNEKLFF.